Listed here are 27 T cell receptor beta chains from one sample, sequenced in a study of a mutant IDH1 vaccine in newly diagnosed glioma. Sequenced by immunoSEQ multiplex PCR; TCRdb stores in-frame clones only, minus some. The sample includes over 80,000 clones, 75% to 85% of them seen just once. Time point in this sample: week 47, end of study. Vaccine doses each comprised 300 ug of mutant IDH1 20-mer peptide, with topical imiquimod. Their antigens remain unidentified. This specimen consisted of PBMCs, obtained from a glioma patient whose treatment included an IDH1 peptide vaccine. These receptors originate from a man in his forties with glioma.

The V and J genes are TRBV29-1 and TRBJ1-2, with D perhaps matching TRBD1 (6 bases). CDR1 SQVTM and CDR2 ANQGSEA come from the germline V gene. The CDR3 covers 12 residues. Trimming removed 7 bases at V and 1 base at J, with 10 bases between. The CDR3 DNA is TGCAGCGCCTCACAGGGTAACTATGGCTACACCTTC. This codes for CSASQGNYGYTF.

The chain employs TRBV9 and TRBJ2-1; 9 nucleotides agree with TRBD2. This CDR3 region has 17 residues. Germline-derived CDR1 and CDR2 are SGDLS and YYNGEE. The V and J ends lost 7 bases and 0 bases, in that order; junction bases with no gene match: 11. As DNA, the CDR3 is TGTGCCAGCGGCGGGACTAGCACCCTCAGCTCCTACAATGAGCAGTTCTTC. This sequence encodes CASGGTSTLSSYNEQFF.

This clone was detected a few times. V is TRBV7-2 and J is TRBJ1-2, with D hard to call. CDR1 and CDR2 (germline): SGHTA, FQGNSA. This CDR3 is 16 amino acids long. The germline V and J ends were trimmed by 4 bases and 5 bases, with 20 bases remaining between them. The CDR3 nucleotides are TGTGCCAGCAGCTATACCTTCCCAGCCGGGGAGTATGGCTACACCTTC. The encoded protein is CASSYTFPAGEYGYTF.

The V and J genes are TRBV4-3 and TRBJ1-6; D uncertain. CDR3 length: 17 amino acids. Germline V gene lookup returns CDR1 LGHNA and CDR2 YSLEER. The V gene lost 4 bases and the J gene lost 0 bases, with 13 bases spanning the gap. CDR3 DNA: TGCGCCAGCAGCCCACGGAGCTCCTTCTCCTATAATTCACCCCTCCACTTT. Protein: CASSPRSSFSYNSPLHF.

In this sample, this clone turned up once. The chain links TRBV7-2 to TRBJ1-2, with D perhaps matching TRBD1 (5 bases). There are 15 residues in the CDR3. The V end was cut by 4 bases, the J end by 4 bases, with 16 bases between. Per germline, CDR1 SGHTA and CDR2 FQGNSA. The CDR3 coding sequence is TGTGCCAGCAGCTCGGGACCTGTGGCCCTCTATGGCTACACCTTC. Its translation: CASSSGPVALYGYTF. Filled out from reference TRBV7-2 and TRBJ1-2, the complete variable domain reads GAGVSQSPSNKVTEKGKDVELRCDPISGHTALYWYRQSLGQGLEFLIYFQGNSAPDKSGLPSDRFSAERTGGSVSTLTIQRTQQEDSAVYLCASSSGPVALYGYTFGSGTRLTVV.

The gene calls are TRBV28 and TRBJ2-5; no reliable D call. V was cut by 7 bases and J by 3 bases, with 15 bases left in between. CDR3 length: 14 residues. CDR1 and CDR2 from the germline V gene are MDHEN and SYDVKM. This CDR3 is CASKVSQPKETQYF. Here the CDR3 DNA reads TGTGCCAGCAAAGTTTCGCAGCCGAAAGAGACCCAGTACTTC.

This clone appeared a single time. This chain links TRBV2 with TRBJ2-7; 9 positions agree with TRBD2. The CDR3 runs 15 residues. Per germline, CDR1 SNHLY and CDR2 FYNNEI. The V gene end was trimmed by 8 bases and the J gene end by 4 bases; junction bases not matched to a gene: 12. The CDR3 loop reads CASRQRLAAKYEQYF. For the CDR3, the DNA is TGTGCCAGCCGACAGCGACTAGCGGCTAAATACGAGCAGTACTTC.

The V and J genes are TRBV4-3 and TRBJ2-2; 8 nucleotides match TRBD2. The junction had 5 bases not matched to a gene; V was cut back by 4 bases and J by 7 bases. This CDR3 is built from 14 residues. Germline V gene lookup returns CDR1 LGHNA and CDR2 YSLEER. Here the CDR3 DNA reads TGCGCCAGCAGCCCCCGGGGGGGCAGCGGGGAGCTGTTTTTT. Translation gives CASSPRGGSGELFF.

As concerns this clone: The sample holds other DNA sequences that translate to the same CDR3. V usage is TRBV2 and J usage is TRBJ2-3; D gene uncertain. CDR1 is SNHLY, CDR2 FYNNEI, per germline. The length of the CDR3 is 13 residues. Trimming took off 5 bases at V and 3 bases at J, with 9 bases between the two ends. CDR3 residues: CASSTGPTDTQYF. The DNA for the CDR3 is TGTGCCAGCAGTACCGGGCCAACAGATACGCAGTATTTT.

The rearrangement uses TRBV11-2 and TRBJ2-3, with D perhaps TRBD2 (5 bases). V was shortened by 6 bases and J by 9 bases, with 34 bases between the two germline ends. This CDR3 spans 19 amino acids. Germline CDR1 and CDR2: SGHAT and FQNNGV. CDR3 nucleotide sequence: TGTGCCAGCAGTAACTGGAGGTCAGCCGGCTGGTCTAGCCTCGAAACGCAGTATTTT. Encoded protein: CASSNWRSAGWSSLETQYF.

The chain combines TRBV7-9 with TRBJ1-2; 7 bases match TRBD1. The germline V gene encodes CDR1 SEHNR and CDR2 FQNEAQ (reference sequence). The CDR3 extends over 16 amino acids. The trim removed 2 bases at V and 4 bases at J, leaving 10 bases unmatched. The CDR3 reads CASSLPLTGAAYGYTF. CDR3 coding DNA: TGTGCCAGCAGCTTACCGTTAACAGGGGCCGCCTATGGCTACACCTTC.

The table lists this clone with a count of one. The chain employs TRBV19 and TRBJ2-4; a weak D match, TRBD2 (5 bases). Between the trimmed V and J ends, which lost 3 bases and 8 bases, there was a span of 11 bases. CDR1 is LNHDA, CDR2 SQIVND, per germline (reference sequence). This CDR3 has 13 residues. The DNA for the CDR3 is TGTGCCAGTAGTATCCTTCGGGGAGACATTCAGTACTTC. Amino acids: CASSILRGDIQYF.

Concerning this clone: Compared with germline, one end of the junction differs, possibly owing to a read error. This chain connects TRBV6-9 to TRBJ1-1, with TRBD1 matching over 9 bases. Germline CDR1 is MNHGY and CDR2 is SVAAGI. The CDR3 is 13 residues long. CDR3 loop: CASRGQGKAEAFF. The CDR3, as DNA: TGCGCCAGCAGGGGACAGGGCAAGGCTGAAGCTTTCTTT.

The rearrangement links TRBV5-1 to TRBJ2-2, with D possibly being TRBD1 (6 bases). Germline V gives CDR1 SGHRS, CDR2 YFSETQ. V was trimmed by 9 bases and J by 0 bases, leaving 12 bases between them. This CDR3 comprises 14 residues. The CDR3 reads CAIQTGTNTGELFF. The CDR3 nucleotides read TGCGCCATCCAGACAGGTACGAACACCGGGGAGCTGTTTTTT. The full variable domain, rest sourced from reference TRBV5-1 and TRBJ2-2, is KAGVTQTPRYLIKTRGQQVTLSCSPISGHRSVSWYQQTPGQGLQFLFEYFSETQRNKGNFPGRFSGRQFSNSRSEMNVSTLELGDSALYLCAIQTGTNTGELFFGEGSRLTVL.

The rearrangement joins TRBV7-2 to TRBJ2-1; 9 bases are shared with TRBD2. The CDR3 has 15 amino acids. After removal of 2 bases from V and 2 bases from J, the junction contained 1 base not matched to a gene. Per the germline V gene, CDR1 is SGHTA and CDR2 is FQGNSA. CDR3 in DNA: TGTGCCAGCAGCTTAATAGCGGGGGCCTACAATGAGCAGTTCTTC. Translating gives CASSLIAGAYNEQFF.

The chain employs TRBV5-6 and TRBJ1-2; the match to TRBD1 covers 8 bases. The CDR3 totals 15 residues. The ends lost 4 bases at V and 4 bases at J; junction bases unmatched: 9. Germline-derived CDR1 and CDR2 are SGHDT and YYEEEE. CDR3 nucleotide sequence: TGTGCCAGCAGCCCAGGACAGGGTGGGGGCTATGGCTACACCTTC. Its translation: CASSPGQGGGYGYTF.

The CDR3 DNA follows: TGTGCCAGCAGAAGCGGGAGATTAGATACGCAGTATTTT. This sequence encodes CASRSGRLDTQYF. The chain couples TRBV25-1 to TRBJ2-3; 8 bases line up with TRBD2. Germline CDR1 is MGHDK and CDR2 is SYGVNS. This CDR3 is built from 13 residues. V trimming: 6 bases; J trimming: 5 bases; junction bases outside the gene matches: 4.

The gene calls are TRBV4-3 and TRBJ2-7, with D maybe TRBD1 (6 bases). Per the germline V gene, CDR1 is LGHNA and CDR2 is YSLEER. The CDR3 has 15 residues. Trimming left V 4 bases short and J 1 base short, with 14 bases between. The chain's CDR3 is CASSLHRGGSYEQYF. The CDR3 DNA follows: TGCGCCAGCAGCCTCCATAGAGGGGGTTCCTACGAGCAGTACTTC.

The J gene is TRBJ2-5, the V gene TRBV7-6; 11 bases match TRBD2. CDR1 is SGHVS, CDR2 FNYEAQ, per germline. With V trimmed by 6 bases and J by 5 bases, 11 bases remained unmatched. The CDR3 contains 16 residues. This CDR3 is CASSPVAGGQEETQYF. For the CDR3, the DNA is TGTGCCAGCAGTCCAGTAGCGGGGGGGCAGGAGGAGACCCAGTACTTC.

This chain links TRBV5-6 with TRBJ2-3; D uncertain. Per the germline V gene, CDR1 is SGHDT and CDR2 is YYEEEE. V lost 0 bases to trimming and J lost 0 bases, with 11 bases between them. The CDR3 loop spans 16 amino acids. The CDR3 nucleotides read TGTGCCAGCAGCTTGGATTTGGGTCCGAGCACAGATACGCAGTATTTT. Its protein is CASSLDLGPSTDTQYF.

This clone was observed a few times. The CDR3 DNA reads TGTGCCAGCAAAATGGGGGGTAGTGAAGCTTTCTTT. Its translation is CASKMGGSEAFF. The rearrangement joins TRBV6-5 to TRBJ1-1; a possible D gene is TRBD1 (5 bases). V gave up 7 bases and J gave up 7 bases, with 13 bases separating them. The CDR3 consists of 12 residues. The germline V gene has CDR1 MNHEY and CDR2 SVGAGI.

The DNA for the CDR3 is TGTGCCAGCAGCAAAGCTCCGGGACGGCGAACCTACGAGCAGTACTTC. Translating gives CASSKAPGRRTYEQYF. The rearrangement uses TRBV21-1 and TRBJ2-7. TRBV21-1 is an annotated pseudogene. The CDR3 runs to 16 residues.

The V and J genes are TRBV4-3 and TRBJ2-6; D may be TRBD1 (6 bases). CDR1 and CDR2 from the germline V gene are LGHNA and YSLEER. The CDR3 has 16 amino acids. V lost 1 base and J lost 4, with 11 bases in between. The CDR3 protein is CASSQGQALGANVLTF. The CDR3 region has the DNA TGCGCCAGCAGCCAAGGACAGGCCCTAGGGGCCAACGTCCTGACTTTC.

The chain is built from TRBV19 and TRBJ2-1; 10 bases are shared with TRBD2. The J segment lost 7 bases and the V segment lost 3 bases, leaving 9 bases of the junction unmatched. The CDR3 is 16 amino acids. In germline, CDR1 is LNHDA, CDR2 SQIVND (reference sequence). As DNA, the CDR3 is TGTGCCAGTAGTATCCTAGCGGGAGCGACGGGAAATGAGCAGTTCTTC. This gives the protein CASSILAGATGNEQFF.

The table lists this clone with a few counts. The gene calls are TRBV2 and TRBJ1-4, with 9 nucleotides matching TRBD1. From germline, CDR1 is SNHLY and CDR2 FYNNEI. The V and J ends lost 6 bases and 7 bases, in that order; junction bases with no gene match: 6. The CDR3 spans 14 residues. For the CDR3, the DNA is TGTGCCAGCAGGCTGGACAGGGGAGGTGAAAAACTGTTTTTT. Translating gives CASRLDRGGEKLFF.

This sequence joins TRBV28 and TRBJ1-1, with 7 positions matching TRBD1. Trimming removed 2 bases from V and 0 bases from J; junction bases left unmatched: 3. There are 15 residues in the CDR3. Looked up from germline, CDR1 is MDHEN and CDR2 is SYDVKM. The CDR3 is CASSLGGQLNTEAFF. The CDR3, as DNA: TGTGCCAGCAGTTTAGGGGGACAGTTGAACACTGAAGCTTTCTTT.

V is TRBV5-1 and J is TRBJ2-1, with 10 bases matching TRBD2. The CDR3 covers 15 residues. CDR1 is SGHRS and CDR2 is YFSETQ in the germline V gene. Trimming removed 4 bases from V and 3 bases from J; junction bases left unmatched: 4. The CDR3 region is CASSPTSGNYNEQFF. In DNA, the CDR3 is TGCGCCAGCAGCCCCACTAGCGGGAACTACAATGAGCAGTTCTTC.